The 10 T cell receptor beta chains presented below share a single source sample, sequenced in a study of shared clonotypes between healthy human individuals. Terminally differentiated effector memory CD45RA+ cells were excluded from the naive CD8 cells, which were CD45RO-negative and positively selected for CCR7. Sequencing was performed with immunoSEQ multiplex PCR; in TCRdb, only in-frame clones are kept and a portion is missing. The top ten clones hold 1.5% to 2% of a sample with around 2.1 million clones, about 93% of them seen once. Sequencing was performed on naive CD8+ T cells from PBMCs. These receptors were obtained from a man aged 18 to 30 in good health. Some clones in this sample may be carry-over from other donors' samples.

Comments on this clone: Other DNA variants within this sample encode the same CDR3. This chain links TRBV9 with TRBJ2-3; D is unclear. V lost 3 bases to trimming and J lost 6 bases, with 5 bases between them. The CDR3 is made up of 11 amino acids. Germline-derived CDR1 and CDR2 are SGDLS and YYNGEE. CDR3 protein: CASSATDTQYF. CDR3 in DNA: TGTGCCAGCAGCGCCACGGATACGCAGTATTTT.

As for this clone: The sample holds other DNA sequences that translate to the same CDR3. The chain uses TRBV9 and TRBJ2-1; 11 bases agree with TRBD2. CDR3 length: 15 residues. The V gene end was trimmed by 1 base and the J gene end by 8 bases; junction bases not matched to a gene: 5. CDR1 and CDR2 (germline): SGDLS, YYNGEE. CDR3 amino acids: CASSVTSGSGDEQFF. The CDR3, as DNA: TGTGCCAGCAGCGTAACTAGCGGGAGCGGCGATGAGCAGTTCTTC.

The chain is built from TRBV7-9 and TRBJ1-3; 7 nucleotides line up with TRBD1. The germline V gene has CDR1 SEHNR and CDR2 FQNEAQ (reference sequence). CDR3 size: 15 residues. V lost 5 bases, J lost 0 bases, and 4 bases stayed unmatched. CDR3 sequence reads: CASSRDRSSGNTIYF. The CDR3 DNA reads as TGTGCCAGCAGCCGGGACAGAAGCTCTGGAAACACCATATATTTT.

V usage is TRBV7-3 and J usage is TRBJ1-1; no definite D call. Per germline, CDR1 SGHTA and CDR2 FQGTGA. The CDR3 totals 14 residues. Trimming took off 1 base at V and 4 bases at J, with 10 bases between the two ends. Written as DNA, the CDR3 is TGTGCCAGCAGCTTAAAAGGGTGGGGCACTGAAGCTTTCTTT. Encoded protein: CASSLKGWGTEAFF.

This sequence joins TRBV7-9 and TRBJ1-2; 10 bases line up with TRBD1. Germline assignment: CDR1 SEHNR and CDR2 FQNEAQ (reference sequence). J lost 2 bases, V lost 5 bases, and 5 bases had no gene match. CDR3 size: 15 residues. The CDR3 nucleotides read TGTGCCAGCAGCCGCATGACAGGGGGCAACTATGGCTACACCTTC. Amino acids: CASSRMTGGNYGYTF.

This chain connects TRBV27 to TRBJ2-7; 7 bases agree with TRBD2. The trim removed 5 bases at V and 3 bases at J, leaving 10 bases unmatched. Germline lookup yields CDR1 MNHEY and CDR2 SMNVEV (reference sequence). The CDR3 contains 15 residues. The chain's CDR3 is CASSASREGFYEQYF. The CDR3 nucleotides read TGTGCCAGCAGTGCCTCGAGGGAGGGGTTCTACGAGCAGTACTTC.

The chain has TRBV10-3 and TRBJ1-4, with D unresolved. The V end lost 6 bases, the J end lost 5 bases, and 7 bases lay between the germline ends. The CDR3 runs 12 residues. Germline assignment: CDR1 ENHRY and CDR2 SYGVKD. Here the CDR3 reads CAIRAPNEKLFF. CDR3 bases: TGTGCCATCAGGGCCCCCAATGAAAAACTGTTTTTT.

This clone was detected only once. The genes are TRBV29-1 and TRBJ1-2; maybe TRBD1 (6 bases). The CDR3 runs 17 residues. Per germline, CDR1 SQVTM and CDR2 ANQGSEA. V was trimmed by 5 bases and J by 0 bases, leaving 22 bases between them. The CDR3 DNA reads TGCAGCGTTACTGGACAGAGCCTAACCCAAACTAACTATGGCTACACCTTC. It is translated as CSVTGQSLTQTNYGYTF.

V gene TRBV11-2 combines with J gene TRBJ2-7; D may be TRBD1 (5 bases). Trimming pared 2 bases from V and 5 bases from J, leaving 13 bases between. In germline, CDR1 is SGHAT, CDR2 FQNNGV. CDR3 length equals 14 residues. CDR3 sequence reads: CASSLTALGHEQYF. CDR3 bases: TGTGCCAGCAGCTTAACGGCACTGGGGCACGAGCAGTACTTC.

The J gene is TRBJ2-7, the V gene TRBV4-1; either TRBD1 or TRBD2 may supply D (5 bases each). V was trimmed by 0 bases and J by 4 bases, leaving 13 bases between them. The CDR3 length is 15 residues. In germline, CDR1 is MGHRA, CDR2 YSYEKL. The CDR3 sequence: CASSQDHPGTYEQYF. The CDR3 bases are TGCGCCAGCAGCCAAGATCATCCCGGGACGTACGAGCAGTACTTC.